The clone carrying this T cell receptor beta chain appeared many times. What it binds is unknown. This sample is drawn from a study of breast tumors, draining lymph nodes, adjacent tissues. Findings and caveats of the study: Tumors had less TCR diversity than lymph nodes, more than nontumor tissue. Data fit most tumor T cells coming from lymph node, expanding in tumor. Luminal-like breast cancer showed significantly higher tumor–nontumor repertoire similarity than basal-like. The lymph node origin of tumor T cells was framed as consistent with a hypothesis, not demonstrated.

Samples came from axillary lymph nodes draining the breast cancer. Via MiXCR, TCRdb re-called the multiplex PCR reads, giving one row per CDR3 protein. The table includes more than 100,000 distinct CDR3 sequences, approximately 20% detected once. Per the germline V gene, CDR1 is ENHRY and CDR2 is SYGVKD. Trimming took 7 bases from V and 3 from J; bases not matched to a gene: 6. The CDR3 consists of 14 residues. This clonotype originated in a female donor with breast cancer. Some clones in this sample may be carry-over from other donors' samples. Source material: axillary lymph node tissue. The chain has TRBV10-3 and TRBJ2-3; TRBD2 aligns across 8 bases. CDR3 region: CAIMSGGTTDTQYF. For the CDR3, the DNA is TGTGCCATCATGTCGGGAGGGACTACAGATACGCAGTATTTT.